This T cell receptor beta chain was captured in a study of early T cells in non-severe SARS-CoV-2 infection (dated by TCRdb to the early 2020s). With respect to the entire study: Because TCR sequencing was done on bulk RNA from unsorted whole blood, the alpha and beta chains could not be paired. What the research found in general, with its limitations: Matching against VDJdb was skewed toward anti-spike CD8 responses, likely underestimated virus-specific expansions, and missed private and CD4 specificities.

V is cut by 4 bases and J by 3 bases, and the space between the germline ends is 8 bases. CDR1 and CDR2, looked up from the germline V gene, are SGHRS and YFSETQ. The CDR3 has 12 amino acids, counting the end cysteine and phenylalanine. The DNA shown is the 36-base CDR3, in frame from base 1. This clonotype was found many times. The specificity of this receptor is unknown. Per-base qualities were not stored, and no clone one base away is much larger. Preparation of the library involved 5' RACE. These reads were obtained on a NextSeq 500. To correct for sequencing error and PCR bias, the TCR library protocol tagged individual cDNA molecules with unique molecular identifiers. Both TCR alpha and beta chains were sequenced, and tight co-correlation was observed between alpha and beta sequence abundances in each sample. From the authors' description of their analysis: V gene, J gene and CDR3 annotation of TCR sequences was performed with Decombinator V4. TCRs were defined as expanded if a significant change between any two time points was detected under a Poisson model with p below 0.0001. TCR abundances were normalised to the total number of TCRs sequenced in each sample and reported as counts per million. MAIT TCRs were defined by TRAV1-2 paired with TRAJ12, TRAJ20 or TRAJ33, and iNKT TCRs by TRAV10 paired with TRAJ18. VDJdb, accessed on 1 November 2021, was searched for TCRs annotated for CMV, EBV and SARS-CoV-2, and TCRs annotated for more than one antigen were excluded. Clones were called with MiXCR by TCRdb after fastp trimmed the public reads at Q25, and only in-frame beta chains were retained. Entries that share a CDR3 protein sequence are merged under the most common genes and DNA. These V and J calls are TCRdb output, not the study's own analysis. Within this sample are under 55,000 distinct CDR3 sequences, with approximately 10% of them counted one time only. 21% of the sample goes to the ten largest clones.

A case-control design nested within a healthcare worker cohort in London, UK, was used, with weekly nasopharyngeal swab PCR tests and blood sampling performed. Healthcare workers were enrolled in the week of the UK lockdown, from 23 to 31 March 2020, and were followed every week for up to roughly 16 weeks. The receptor was derived from an adult who was a healthcare worker with PCR-confirmed SARS-CoV-2 infection or an uninfected control (not recorded which). The chain couples TRBV5-1 to TRBJ2-7, with the D gene not clear enough to name. The sample was whole blood. The DNA sequence reads TGCGCCAGCAGCATGGGCTTCTACGAGCAGTACTTC. This sequence encodes CASSMGFYEQYF.